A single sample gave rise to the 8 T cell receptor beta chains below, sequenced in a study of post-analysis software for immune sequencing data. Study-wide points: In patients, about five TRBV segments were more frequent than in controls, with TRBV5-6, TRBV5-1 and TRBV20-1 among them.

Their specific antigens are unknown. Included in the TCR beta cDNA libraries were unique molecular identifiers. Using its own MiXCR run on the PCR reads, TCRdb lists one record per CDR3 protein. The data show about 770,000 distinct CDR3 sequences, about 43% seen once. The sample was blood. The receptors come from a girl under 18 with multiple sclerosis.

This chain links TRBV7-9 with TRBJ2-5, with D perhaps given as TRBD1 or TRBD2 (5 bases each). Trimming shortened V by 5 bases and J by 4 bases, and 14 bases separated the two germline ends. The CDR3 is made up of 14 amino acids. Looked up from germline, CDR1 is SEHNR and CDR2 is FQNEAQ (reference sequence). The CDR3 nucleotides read TGTGCCAGCAGCGAAGTCCTTGGGGGAGAGACCCAGTACTTC. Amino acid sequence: CASSEVLGGETQYF.

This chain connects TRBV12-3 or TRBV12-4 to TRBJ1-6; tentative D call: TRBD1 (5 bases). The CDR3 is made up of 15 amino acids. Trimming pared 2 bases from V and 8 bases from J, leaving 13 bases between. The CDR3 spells CASSLSGGADSPLHF. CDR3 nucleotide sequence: TGTGCCAGCAGTTTATCGGGGGGAGCTGATTCACCCCTCCACTTT.

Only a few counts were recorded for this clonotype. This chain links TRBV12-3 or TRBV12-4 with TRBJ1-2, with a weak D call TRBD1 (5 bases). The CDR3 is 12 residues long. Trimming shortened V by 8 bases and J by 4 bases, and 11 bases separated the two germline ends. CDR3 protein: CASARGVYGYTF. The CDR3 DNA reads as TGTGCCAGCGCGCGGGGGGTCTATGGCTACACCTTC.

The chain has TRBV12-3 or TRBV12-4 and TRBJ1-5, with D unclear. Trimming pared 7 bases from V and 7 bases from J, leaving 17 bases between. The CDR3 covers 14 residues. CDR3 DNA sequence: TGTGCCAGCAAAACGGCGGGTTGGGGACAGCCCCAGCATTTT. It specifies CASKTAGWGQPQHF.

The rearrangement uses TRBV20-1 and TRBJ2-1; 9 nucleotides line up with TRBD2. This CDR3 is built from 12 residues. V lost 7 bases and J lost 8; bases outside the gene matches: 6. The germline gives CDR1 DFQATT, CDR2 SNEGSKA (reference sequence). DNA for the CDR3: TGCAGTGGGCTAGCGGGACGAGATGAGCAGTTCTTC. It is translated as CSGLAGRDEQFF.

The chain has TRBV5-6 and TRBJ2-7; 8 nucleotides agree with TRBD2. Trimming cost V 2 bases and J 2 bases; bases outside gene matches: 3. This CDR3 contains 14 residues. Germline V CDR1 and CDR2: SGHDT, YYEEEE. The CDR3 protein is CASSLKAGAYEQYF. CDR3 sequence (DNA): TGTGCCAGCAGCTTAAAAGCGGGGGCCTACGAGCAGTACTTC. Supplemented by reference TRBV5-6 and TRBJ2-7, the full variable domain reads DAGVTQSPTHLIKTRGQQVTLRCSPKSGHDTVSWYQQALGQGPQFIFQYYEEEERQRGNFPDRFSGHQFPNYSSELNVNALLLGDSALYLCASSLKAGAYEQYFGPGTRLTVT.

CDR3 loop: CAWSVRGHQPQHF. In DNA, the CDR3 is TGTGCCTGGAGTGTACGTGGGCATCAGCCCCAGCATTTT. The gene calls are TRBV30 and TRBJ1-5; D is unclear. CDR3 length: 13 amino acids. Germline-derived CDR1 and CDR2 are GTSNPN and SVGIG (reference sequence). With 0 bases removed from V and 5 bases from J, the gap between germline ends came to 8 bases.

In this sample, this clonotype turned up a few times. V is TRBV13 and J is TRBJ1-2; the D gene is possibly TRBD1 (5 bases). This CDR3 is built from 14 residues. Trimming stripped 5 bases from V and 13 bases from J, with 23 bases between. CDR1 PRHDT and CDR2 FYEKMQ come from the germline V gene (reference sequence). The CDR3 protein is CASSPVGAADASTF. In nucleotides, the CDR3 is TGTGCCAGCAGCCCCGTAGGGGCGGCCGACGCGAGCACCTTC.